Listed here are 19 T cell receptor beta chains from one sample, sequenced in a study of blood T cell repertoires in COVID-19. Sequencing was performed with immunoSEQ multiplex PCR; in TCRdb, only in-frame clones are kept and a portion is missing. The table shows about 57,000 clones, with about 90% occurring only once. Sequencing was performed on peripheral blood. These receptors came from a human donor in a cohort sampled during active COVID-19.

This rearrangement joins TRBV18 to TRBJ1-5, with unresolved D. V lost 3 bases and J 9 bases, leaving 18 bases between the germline ends. The CDR3 is 15 residues long. From germline, CDR1 is KGHSH and CDR2 LQKENI. The CDR3: CASSPRQVLDLPQHF. CDR3 sequence (DNA): TGTGCCAGCTCACCCCGGCAGGTATTGGATCTGCCCCAGCATTTT.

The genes are TRBV6-5 and TRBJ2-1, with TRBD2 matching over 15 bases. The germline V gene encodes CDR1 MNHEY and CDR2 SVGAGI. CDR3 length: 15 residues. V was clipped by 6 bases and J by 9 bases; unmatched bases: 6. CDR3 sequence: CASRTGLAGGIEQFF. The CDR3 DNA is TGTGCCAGCAGGACGGGACTAGCGGGAGGAATTGAGCAGTTCTTC.

This chain uses TRBV28 with TRBJ2-5; 8 bases match TRBD1. Germline-derived CDR1 and CDR2 are MDHEN and SYDVKM. The CDR3 spans 12 residues. Germline trimming cut 4 bases from V and 5 bases from J; bases unmatched to any gene: 0. For the CDR3, the DNA is TGTGCCAGCAGTTGGACAGGGGAGACCCAGTACTTC. Protein product: CASSWTGETQYF. The complete variable domain, with remaining parts taken from reference TRBV28 and TRBJ2-5, reads DVKVTQSSRYLVKRTGEKVFLECVQDMDHENMFWYRQDPGLGLRLIYFSYDVKMKEKGDIPEGYSVSREKKERFSLILESASTNQTSMYLCASSWTGETQYFGPGTRLLVL.

The chain employs TRBV7-9 and TRBJ1-2; D is unclear. This CDR3 region has 15 residues. Germline lookup yields CDR1 SEHNR and CDR2 FQNEAQ (reference sequence). The V and J ends lost 0 bases and 4 bases respectively, with 12 bases between them. The CDR3 coding sequence is TGTGCCAGCAGCTTAGCTGGAGATCCACTCTATGGCTACACCTTC. It translates to CASSLAGDPLYGYTF.

The CDR3 bases are TGCAGCGCCCGGGACACCCACTACGAGCAGTACTTC. This sequence encodes CSARDTHYEQYF. The V gene is TRBV29-1, the J gene TRBJ2-7; maybe TRBD1 (6 bases). Germline CDR1 reads SQVTM; CDR2 reads ANQGSEA. The CDR3 loop spans 12 amino acids. Between the trimmed V and J ends, which lost 7 bases and 3 bases, there was a span of 13 bases.

The chain is built from TRBV27 and TRBJ2-3, with TRBD2 matching 10 bases. The CDR3 loop spans 19 amino acids. J gave up 2 bases and V 2 bases, and 13 bases lay outside the gene matches. Germline-derived CDR1 and CDR2 are MNHEY and SMNVEV (reference sequence). The CDR3 spells CASSLRSPLAGEHTDTQYF. The CDR3, as DNA: TGTGCCAGCAGTTTAAGGTCCCCTCTAGCGGGAGAGCACACAGATACGCAGTATTTT.

The chain is built from TRBV15 and TRBJ2-7; D not certain. Germline CDR1 and CDR2: LNHNV and YYDKDF (reference sequence). This CDR3 spans 15 amino acids. With 3 bases removed from V and 3 bases from J, the gap between germline ends came to 15 bases. The CDR3 reads CATSRSPVGFYEQYF. For the CDR3, the DNA is TGTGCCACCAGCAGGTCCCCGGTCGGTTTCTACGAGCAGTACTTC.

This chain joins TRBV2 and TRBJ2-3; D not certain. V was cut by 3 bases and J by 3 bases, with 10 bases left in between. The CDR3 totals 14 residues. CDR1 is SNHLY and CDR2 is FYNNEI in the germline V gene. DNA for the CDR3: TGTGCCAGCAGTGACTTGGGCCTGACAGATACGCAGTATTTT. Protein sequence: CASSDLGLTDTQYF.

This clone has just one count. The rearrangement joins TRBV18 to TRBJ1-2; the D gene is possibly TRBD1 (6 bases). The CDR3 runs 13 residues. CDR1 and CDR2 from the germline V gene are KGHSH and LQKENI. V lost 2 bases, J lost 7 bases, and 11 bases lay in between. DNA of the CDR3: TGTGCCAGCTCACCAAACAGGGACGGTGGCTACACCTTC. Its translation is CASSPNRDGGYTF.

The genes are TRBV7-2 and TRBJ1-5; 7 positions agree with TRBD1. The CDR3 is 14 residues long. The germline gives CDR1 SGHTA, CDR2 FQGNSA. The V gene end was trimmed by 5 bases and the J gene end by 1 base; junction bases not matched to a gene: 2. In DNA, the CDR3 is TGTGCCAGCAGCCTACAGGGGAGCAATCAGCCCCAGCATTTT. Encoded protein: CASSLQGSNQPQHF.

V and J are TRBV18 and TRBJ2-3, with 9 nucleotides matching TRBD1. V was clipped by 3 bases and J by 6 bases; unmatched bases: 7. This CDR3 region has 15 residues. Germline assignment: CDR1 KGHSH and CDR2 LQKENI. CDR3 sequence (DNA): TGTGCCAGCTCACCGGGACAGGGAGTAGGGGATACGCAGTATTTT. Protein: CASSPGQGVGDTQYF.

This clone occurred once. The J gene is TRBJ2-4, the V gene TRBV19; possible D gene TRBD1, 8 bases. The CDR3 covers 14 residues. Germline V gene lookup returns CDR1 LNHDA and CDR2 SQIVND (reference sequence). V lost 7 bases and J 6 bases, leaving 16 bases between the germline ends. The DNA of the CDR3 is TGTGCCAGTACTCCAGGGGGCGGGAGAAACATTCAGTACTTC. Its translation is CASTPGGGRNIQYF.

The rearrangement links TRBV4-2 to TRBJ1-4; D is perhaps TRBD1 (5 bases). This CDR3 spans 16 amino acids. The V gene's germline CDR1 is LGHNA and CDR2 YNFKEQ. V was shortened by 1 base and J by 1 base, with 10 bases between the two germline ends. The CDR3 reads CASSQGREGTNEKLFF. For the CDR3, the DNA is TGTGCCAGCAGCCAAGGCAGGGAGGGAACTAATGAAAAACTGTTTTTT.

This chain connects TRBV7-2 to TRBJ2-5, with D perhaps matching TRBD2 (7 bases). The V gene lost 1 base and the J gene lost 6 bases, with 15 bases spanning the gap. The CDR3 runs to 15 residues. Per the germline V gene, CDR1 is SGHTA and CDR2 is FQGNSA. The CDR3 reads CASSLDRGASKTQYF. DNA for the CDR3: TGTGCCAGCAGCTTAGATCGGGGGGCCTCGAAGACCCAGTACTTC. The complete variable domain, with remaining parts taken from reference TRBV7-2 and TRBJ2-5, reads GAGVSQSPSNKVTEKGKDVELRCDPISGHTALYWYRQSLGQGLEFLIYFQGNSAPDKSGLPSDRFSAERTGGSVSTLTIQRTQQEDSAVYLCASSLDRGASKTQYFGPGTRLLVL.

The chain recombines TRBV30 with TRBJ2-1, with unresolved D. The CDR3 sequence is 13 residues long. CDR1 and CDR2 (germline): GTSNPN, SVGIG (reference sequence). V was trimmed by 5 bases and J by 0 bases, leaving 8 bases between them. The CDR3 DNA is TGTGCCTGGGGTAAAAACTCCTACAATGAGCAGTTCTTC. It translates to CAWGKNSYNEQFF.

The CDR3: CASSQPGTGKPHEQYF. CDR3 in DNA: TGTGCCAGCAGCCAACCCGGGACAGGGAAACCCCACGAGCAGTACTTC. The genes are TRBV4-2 and TRBJ2-7; 9 bases are shared with TRBD1. V was clipped by 2 bases and J by 5 bases; unmatched bases: 10. Germline assignment: CDR1 LGHNA and CDR2 YNFKEQ. The CDR3 spans 16 residues.

The V gene is TRBV14, the J gene TRBJ2-7; possibly TRBD1 for D (6 bases). The V gene lost 2 bases and the J gene lost 4 bases, with 12 bases spanning the gap. This CDR3 has 14 residues. CDR1 and CDR2 (germline): SGHDN, FVKESK. CDR3 nucleotides: TGTGCCAGCAGCCAAACGGGACACAAATACGAGCAGTACTTC. The encoded protein is CASSQTGHKYEQYF.

This chain uses TRBV6-5 with TRBJ1-5; 8 positions agree with TRBD1. Germline CDR1 and CDR2: MNHEY and SVGAGI. CDR3 length: 15 residues. V dropped 7 bases and J dropped 7; count of bases not matched to a gene: 12. CDR3 in DNA: TGTGCCAGCAATCCCGACAGGGGTGTTAGCCAGCCCCAGCATTTT. It specifies CASNPDRGVSQPQHF.

This clone was detected only once. The rearrangement links TRBV7-2 to TRBJ1-5; D gene uncertain. The CDR3 runs to 14 residues. Looked up from germline, CDR1 is SGHTA and CDR2 is FQGNSA. Trimming took 5 bases from V and 1 from J, leaving 9 bases between them. The CDR3 DNA sequence: TGTGCCAGCAGCCTCGGGGTAAGCAATCAGCCCCAGCATTTT. This translates into CASSLGVSNQPQHF.